Ten or more counts support the clone carrying this T cell receptor beta chain. Its specificity is unknown. The entry originates in a study of regulatory T cells in long-lasting Graves disease. Combining iRepertoire HTBI primers with Arm-PCR of CDR3 regions, the authors built TCR beta libraries. From the multiplex PCR reads, TCRdb called clonotypes with MiXCR, one entry per CDR3 protein. The sample lists hundreds of thousands of distinct CDR3 sequences; about 15% were seen once. As for time point: newly diagnosed GD, antithyroid drugs for less than 3 months. RNA extracted from PBMCs served as the sequencing template. CDR1 and CDR2 (germline): SNHLY, FYNNEI. V was pared by 10 bases and J by 0 bases, with 15 bases between. The CDR3 runs 14 residues. Study-wide results and limits: Among samples with persistent disease, TRBV28, TRBJ1-2 and TRBJ2-5 were favored. Thyroid tissue was not studied; only peripheral blood was.

The data also belong to a second study, concerning T cells in Graves' hyperthyroidism and ophthalmopathy. That investigation notes: Onset of ophthalmopathy came a median approximately 6.5 months after the model predicted it.

The gene calls are TRBV2 and TRBJ2-5; D may correspond to TRBD1 or TRBD2 (5 bases each). This TCR was sampled from a woman under 40 with Graves disease. Sequences were derived from peripheral blood mononuclear cells (PBMCs), sampled at new diagnosis, from a patient treated with antithyroid drugs. The CDR3 DNA follows: TGTGCCACGTCCGAGGGGCGGAACCAAGAGACCCAGTACTTC. Amino acid sequence: CATSEGRNQETQYF.